Listed here are 21 T cell receptor beta chains from one sample, sequenced in a study of Ad26.COV2.S vaccination and SARS-CoV-2 variants. The repertoire was sequenced with immunoSEQ multiplex PCR; TCRdb's copy has only in-frame clones and lacks some. The table lists approximately 460,000 clones, roughly 87% of them singletons, with approximately 1.7% in the top ten. Treatment meaning: over 15 received Ad26.COV2.S at low or high dose, single or two shots; roughly five received placebo; per-sample allocation not given. The investigators took samples on day 63 after the first vaccine or placebo injection. The specimen comprised peripheral blood, sampled in a trial of Ad26.COV2.S vaccine versus placebo. The receptors originated from a person aged 18-65 years who received the Ad26.COV2.S COVID-19 vaccine or a placebo.

The gene calls are TRBV18 and TRBJ2-5; no clear D gene. V lost 8 bases and J 1 base, leaving 11 bases between the germline ends. The germline CDR1 and CDR2 sequences are KGHSH and LQKENI. The CDR3 contains 13 residues. Here the CDR3 DNA reads TGTGCCAGCGCCACGAAAATCCAAGAGACCCAGTACTTC. It yields the protein CASATKIQETQYF.

The chain carries TRBV9 and TRBJ1-6; D not resolved. The V gene lost 3 bases and the J gene lost 4 bases, with 14 bases spanning the gap. The CDR3 length is 16 residues. Per germline, CDR1 SGDLS and CDR2 YYNGEE. The CDR3 nucleotides read TGTGCCAGCAGCGCAGCTGCAGAGACTTATAATTCACCCCTCCACTTT. Translating it yields CASSAAAETYNSPLHF.

V is TRBV5-1 and J is TRBJ2-2, with D possibly being TRBD1 (6 bases). This CDR3 region has 15 residues. The germline gives CDR1 SGHRS, CDR2 YFSETQ. V was clipped by 0 bases and J by 4 bases, with 10 bases between them. The CDR3 sequence: CASSLAGDVTGELFF. The CDR3 nucleotides are TGCGCCAGCAGCTTGGCAGGGGATGTCACCGGGGAGCTGTTTTTT.

V is TRBV5-4 and J is TRBJ2-1; D not certain. The CDR3 is made up of 15 amino acids. Trimming removed 0 bases at V and 0 bases at J, with 7 bases between. Per germline, CDR1 SGHNT and CDR2 YYREEE (reference sequence). CDR3 region: CASSLEQYSYNEQFF. The CDR3 coding sequence is TGTGCCAGCAGCTTGGAACAATACTCCTACAATGAGCAGTTCTTC.

V and J are TRBV2 and TRBJ1-5; D gene unclear. Trimming stripped 4 bases from V and 6 bases from J, with 16 bases between. The CDR3 is made up of 15 amino acids. From germline, CDR1 is SNHLY and CDR2 FYNNEI. CDR3: CASSVDSGGGQPQHF. The CDR3 DNA sequence: TGTGCCAGCAGTGTGGACTCTGGAGGCGGTCAGCCCCAGCATTTT.

In its sample, this clone was seen a few times. The chain is built from TRBV18 and TRBJ2-3, with 7 bases fitting TRBD1. Per the germline V gene, CDR1 is KGHSH and CDR2 is LQKENI. The CDR3 has 14 residues. After removal of 4 bases from V and 4 bases from J, the junction contained 5 bases not matched to a gene. In DNA form, the CDR3 reads TGTGCCAGCTCACGAGACAGGGAGTCAGATACGCAGTATTTT. Protein product: CASSRDRESDTQYF.

V usage is TRBV7-8 and J usage is TRBJ1-4; 8 bases agree with TRBD1. This CDR3 is 14 amino acids long. The V gene's germline CDR1 is SGHVS and CDR2 FQNEAQ. V was pared by 1 base and J by 15 bases, with 10 bases of the junction left unmatched. The CDR3 sequence is CASSLGTGQLEVFF. The DNA of the CDR3 is TGTGCCAGCAGCTTAGGGACAGGGCAGCTTGAAGTGTTTTTT.

This rearrangement joins TRBV5-1 to TRBJ2-3; D is perhaps TRBD2 (5 bases). Germline V gives CDR1 SGHRS, CDR2 YFSETQ. Trimming took off 4 bases at V and 3 bases at J, with 12 bases between the two ends. This CDR3 comprises 14 residues. The CDR3 sequence: CASSAGPGTDTQYF. CDR3 nucleotide sequence: TGCGCCAGCAGCGCGGGCCCCGGGACAGATACGCAGTATTTT.

The rearrangement uses TRBV11-3 and TRBJ2-7; TRBD1 matches at 7 bases. This CDR3 spans 12 amino acids. V gave up 5 bases and J gave up 12 bases; unmatched junction bases: 10. CDR1 is SGHNT and CDR2 is YENEEA in the germline V gene. The CDR3 is CASSPRGGQLYF. CDR3 in DNA: TGTGCCAGCAGCCCGAGAGGGGGACAGCTGTACTTC.

In its sample, this clone was seen a few times. The CDR3, as DNA: TGTGCCAGCAGCCCATCAGGGACGGGTTCTGCGGGGCAGTTCTTC. Encoded protein: CASSPSGTGSAGQFF. This sequence joins TRBV7-9 and TRBJ2-1; D is perhaps TRBD1 or TRBD2 (5 bases each). The CDR3 loop spans 15 amino acids. CDR1 is SEHNR, CDR2 FQNEAQ, per germline (reference sequence). V dropped 5 bases and J dropped 12 bases, with 23 bases sitting between them.

The V gene is TRBV18, the J gene TRBJ1-3; maybe TRBD1 (6 bases). CDR1 KGHSH and CDR2 LQKENI come from the germline V gene. V dropped 3 bases and J dropped 4 bases, with 31 bases sitting between them. The CDR3 runs 21 residues. The CDR3 region has the DNA TGTGCCAGCTCACCCAACTCCTGGATCGTACAAACGGACAGCTTAGGAAACACCATATATTTT. Translation gives CASSPNSWIVQTDSLGNTIYF.

The chain recombines TRBV12-3 or TRBV12-4 with TRBJ2-2, with D uncertain. The CDR3 extends over 13 amino acids. With 3 bases removed from V and 6 bases from J, the gap between germline ends came to 8 bases. CDR3 sequence: CASSFWSSGELFF. The CDR3 nucleotides read TGTGCCAGCAGTTTTTGGAGCTCCGGGGAGCTGTTTTTT.

This clone was observed a single time. The chain employs TRBV7-9 and TRBJ2-5, with 9 positions matching TRBD1. Germline-derived CDR1 and CDR2 are SEHNR and FQNEAQ (reference sequence). The junction had 7 bases not matched to a gene; V was cut back by 6 bases and J by 2 bases. CDR3 size: 15 residues. The chain's CDR3 is CASRREGQGQETQYF. CDR3 in DNA: TGTGCCAGCAGAAGAGAAGGACAGGGGCAAGAGACCCAGTACTTC.

Remarks on this clone: The junction does not match germline at one end; this may be a read error. The chain couples TRBV6-6 to TRBJ1-5, with TRBD1 identical over 7 bases. This CDR3 region has 15 residues. Germline values: CDR1 MNHNY, CDR2 SVGAGI (reference sequence). CDR3 region: CASSLDRAGKQPQHF. The CDR3 bases are TGTGCCAGCAGTTTAGACAGGGCGGGCAAGCAGCCCCAGCATTTT.

The chain couples TRBV6-5 to TRBJ1-2; a weak D match, TRBD1 (6 bases). The CDR3 is made up of 15 amino acids. CDR1 MNHEY and CDR2 SVGAGI come from the germline V gene. Trimming took 1 base from V and 6 from J, leaving 15 bases between them. The DNA for the CDR3 is TGTGCCAGCAGTTACTTTCGGTACAGGGCTGATGGCTACACCTTC. Amino acid sequence: CASSYFRYRADGYTF.

The gene calls are TRBV7-2 and TRBJ2-1, with TRBD2 as a possible D gene (7 bases). From germline, CDR1 is SGHTA and CDR2 FQGNSA. Trimming cost V 5 bases and J 6 bases, with 20 bases left between them. This CDR3 region has 16 residues. Here the CDR3 DNA reads TGTGCCAGCAGCCCCCGGGGGGCGCACGGTATCAATGAGCAGTTCTTC. Translation gives CASSPRGAHGINEQFF.

CDR3 in DNA: TGTGCAAGTCGCTTAGGAGAGACTAGCGGGAGTTGGAATCCCACCGGGGAGCTGTTTTTT. Protein product: CASRLGETSGSWNPTGELFF. The chain uses TRBV12-2 and TRBJ2-2; the D call TRBD2 from the table was never checked on the DNA. TRBV12-2 counts as a pseudogene. The CDR3 runs to 20 residues.

J is TRBJ2-1 and V is TRBV11-2; TRBD2 agrees at 9 bases. This CDR3 spans 19 amino acids. Germline V gene data show CDR1 as SGHAT and CDR2 as FQNNGV. V lost 2 bases and J lost 3; bases outside the gene matches: 14. This CDR3 is CASSLRGRSSGEYYNEQFF. The CDR3 DNA follows: TGTGCCAGCAGCTTAAGGGGGAGGTCTAGCGGGGAATACTACAATGAGCAGTTCTTC.

The DNA for the CDR3 is TGTGCCAGCAGTCTTAAGAAACCGGGACAGGGGGCCTATTGGGGTTCACCCCTCCACTTT. The encoded protein is CASSLKKPGQGAYWGSPLHF. The chain is built from TRBV7-6 and TRBJ1-6, with 12 nucleotides matching TRBD1. The CDR3 totals 20 residues. Germline CDR1 SGHVS, CDR2 FNYEAQ. Trimming at V came to 6 bases and at J to 9 bases, leaving 21 bases not matched to a gene.

The chain couples TRBV5-4 to TRBJ2-7, with D perhaps matching TRBD1 (6 bases). Germline values: CDR1 SGHNT, CDR2 YYREEE (reference sequence). This CDR3 is 15 amino acids long. The ends were cut back, 3 bases at V and 7 bases at J, with 20 bases in the middle. In DNA form, the CDR3 reads TGTGCCAGCAGCTCAAGGGGGACCACCGCTTTGGAGCAGTACTTC. This sequence encodes CASSSRGTTALEQYF.

The sample holds one count of this clone. This chain links TRBV28 with TRBJ2-7, with TRBD2 matching 8 bases. Germline CDR1 MDHEN, CDR2 SYDVKM. After removal of 6 bases from V and 7 bases from J, the junction contained 11 bases not matched to a gene. This CDR3 has 14 residues. CDR3 nucleotide sequence: TGTGCCAGCAGGGGAACCGGGACTAGAGGAGAGCAGTACTTC. As protein: CASRGTGTRGEQYF.